The rows below give T cell receptor beta chains drawn from one sample of a study of early T cells in non-severe SARS-CoV-2 infection. TCRdb recomputed calls from the 5' RACE reads with MiXCR, one row per CDR3 protein. The repertoire includes fewer than 85,000 distinct CDR3 sequences, roughly a sixth of them detected once, and approximately 12% sits in the top ten. Sequenced sample: whole blood. These receptors all come from an adult who was a healthcare worker with PCR-confirmed SARS-CoV-2 infection or an uninfected control (not recorded which). The CDR3 runs from the conserved cysteine through the conserved F or W. A D gene is named only where the DNA matches it firmly. Clone size is not always given. Where it is, it says once, few, many or a class for expanded clones.

>TRBJ2-5|.|TRBV24-1|many
TGTGCCACCAGTGACTCCGGACAGTTCCAAGAGACCCAGTACTTC
CATSDSGQFQETQYF
>TRBJ1-4|.|TRBV7-2|.
TGTGCCAGCAGCTTAGCGGGAGGGCAGAATGAAAAACTGTTTTTT
CASSLAGGQNEKLFF
>TRBJ2-7|.|TRBV20-1|few
TGCAGTGCTACCCCGGGAAGGGCCCCCTACGAGCAGTACTTC
CSATPGRAPYEQYF
>TRBJ2-3|TRBD2|TRBV30|many
TGTGCCTGGAGGACTAGCGGCACAGATACGCAGTATTTT
CAWRTSGTDTQYF
>TRBJ1-1|.|TRBV28|.
TGTGCCAGCAGTCCCCGGTTCGCTGAAGCTTTCTTT
CASSPRFAEAFF
>TRBJ1-4|.|TRBV14|few
TGTGCCAGCAGCCAAGATCTAGGACAGCCAGGTGAAAAACTGTTTTTT
CASSQDLGQPGEKLFF
>TRBJ2-7|.|TRBV20-1|.
TGCAGTGCGACTCCAAGGCAAGGGGACATCTCCTACGAGCAGTACTTC
CSATPRQGDISYEQYF
>TRBJ2-3|TRBD2|TRBV7-8|few
TGTGCCAGCAGCTACAGGACTAGCGGGGTCACAGATACGCAGTATTTT
CASSYRTSGVTDTQYF
>TRBJ2-1|TRBD2|TRBV29-1|.
TGCAGCGTTGGGGGGACTAGCGGGCCGCCCTACAATGAGCAGTTCTTC
CSVGGTSGPPYNEQFF
>TRBJ2-3|.|TRBV2|.
TGTGCCAGCAGCCCCCAAGGGGCGCCCACAGATACGCAGTATTTT
CASSPQGAPTDTQYF
>TRBJ2-1|.|TRBV3-1|.
TGTGCCAGCAGCCAGAAAGACAGTTACAATGAGCAGTTCTTC
CASSQKDSYNEQFF
>TRBJ2-2|.|TRBV10-1|few
TGCGCCAGCAGTGAGTCAGTCAACGGGAGAAACACCGGGGAGCTGTTTTTT
CASSESVNGRNTGELFF
>TRBJ2-1|TRBD2|TRBV6-1|few
TGTGCCAGCAGTGGGGGACTAGCGGGAGTCTGGTACAATGAGCAGTTCTTC
CASSGGLAGVWYNEQFF
>TRBJ1-6|.|TRBV10-3|.
TGTGCCATCAGTGTTAACCCTTACTCTTCACCCCTCCACTTT
CAISVNPYSSPLHF
>TRBJ1-1|.|TRBV2|.
TGTGCCAGCAGTGAAACGACAGGGAACACTGAAGCTTTCTTT
CASSETTGNTEAFF
>TRBJ2-3|.|TRBV18|.
TGTGCCAGCTCACCTTACAGGGAGACAGATACGCAGTATTTT
CASSPYRETDTQYF
>TRBJ2-3|.|TRBV7-6|few
TGTGCCAGCAGCTTAGGAGCCTGGAATACGCAGTATTTT
CASSLGAWNTQYF
>TRBJ2-2|.|TRBV6-1|few
TGTGCCACCTCCCTGACAGGGAACACCGGGGAGCTGTTTTTT
CATSLTGNTGELFF
>TRBJ2-3|TRBD2|TRBV7-2|.
TGTACCAGCAGCGCTAGCGGGTGGGCAGATACGCAGTATTTT
CTSSASGWADTQYF
>TRBJ1-4|.|TRBV9|many
TGTGCCAGCAGCGTAGGGGCAGGCTCGGATGAAAAACTGTTTTTT
CASSVGAGSDEKLFF
>TRBJ1-1|.|TRBV5-4|many
TGTGCCAGCCCGTGGGTACGGGGTGAAGCTTTCTTT
CASPWVRGEAFF
>TRBJ2-4|.|TRBV4-2|few
TGTGCCAGCAGCCAAGATTGGGGGGAGGGGGCATCGAAAAACATTCAGTACTTC
CASSQDWGEGASKNIQYF
>TRBJ2-7|.|TRBV6-2/TRBV6-3|.
TGTGCCAGCAGCCAGATCGTCAGGGGCCACTACGAGCAGTACTTC
CASSQIVRGHYEQYF
>TRBJ2-7|.|TRBV20-1|many
TGCAGTGCTAGAGATGCCCCGTACTCCTACGAGCAGTACTTC
CSARDAPYSYEQYF
>TRBJ2-1|TRBD2|TRBV6-5|few
TGTGCCAGCAGTTACTTACCGGGAGGGCCCAACAATGAGCAGTTCTTC
CASSYLPGGPNNEQFF
>TRBJ2-1|TRBD1|TRBV25-1|many
TGTGCCAGCAGTGACCCTGGGACAGGGACCAATGAGCAGTTCTTC
CASSDPGTGTNEQFF
>TRBJ2-1|.|TRBV5-1|.
TGCGCCAGCAGCTTTGTCCAAGCCGACAATGAGCAGTTCTTC
CASSFVQADNEQFF
>TRBJ2-1|TRBD2|TRBV10-2|few
TGCGCCAGCGCCCTAGAGACTAGCGGGAGCACTGAGCAGTTCTTC
CASALETSGSTEQFF
>TRBJ2-5|.|TRBV3-1|.
TGTGCCAGCAACCAACCGGGTTCCCGAGAGACCCAGTACTTC
CASNQPGSRETQYF
>TRBJ1-2|TRBD1|TRBV19|.
TGTGCCAGTAGCGACAGGGGTCACTATGGCTACACCTTC
CASSDRGHYGYTF
>TRBJ1-3|.|TRBV18|few
TGTGCCAGCTCACCGAACGACAGGTTCTCTGGAAACACCATATATTTT
CASSPNDRFSGNTIYF
>TRBJ2-1|.|TRBV4-2|.
TGTGCCAGCAGCCAAGATCTTGGGGGACAATTCGCATCAAGGTACAATGAGCAGTTCTTC
CASSQDLGGQFASRYNEQFF
>TRBJ2-1|TRBD2|TRBV19|many
TGTGCCAGTAGTGGGAGTAGCGGGAACTACAATGAGCAGTTCTTC
CASSGSSGNYNEQFF
>TRBJ2-3|.|TRBV3-1|few
TGTGCCAGCAGCCAGAGAACCTGGGCAGATACGCAGTATTTT
CASSQRTWADTQYF
>TRBJ2-3|.|TRBV7-9|few
TGTGCCAGCAGCTCAAGTAGCAGGAGCACAGATACGCAGTATTTT
CASSSSSRSTDTQYF